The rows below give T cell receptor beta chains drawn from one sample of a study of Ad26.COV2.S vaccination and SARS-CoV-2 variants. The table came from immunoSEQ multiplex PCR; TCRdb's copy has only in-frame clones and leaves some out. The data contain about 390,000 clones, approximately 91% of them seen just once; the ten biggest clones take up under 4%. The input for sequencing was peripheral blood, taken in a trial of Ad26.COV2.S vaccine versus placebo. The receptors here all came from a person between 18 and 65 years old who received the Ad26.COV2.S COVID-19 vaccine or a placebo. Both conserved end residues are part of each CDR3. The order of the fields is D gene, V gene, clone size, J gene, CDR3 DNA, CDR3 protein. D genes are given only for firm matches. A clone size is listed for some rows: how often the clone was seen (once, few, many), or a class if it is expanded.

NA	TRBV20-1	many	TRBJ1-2	TGCAGTGCTAGGGGGGGCTATGGCTACACCTTC	CSARGGYGYTF
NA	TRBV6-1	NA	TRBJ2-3	TGTGCCAGCAGTGAACATCGGGGGCACACAGATACGCAGTATTTT	CASSEHRGHTDTQYF
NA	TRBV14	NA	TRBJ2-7	TGTGCCAGCAGCCAGGACCGGGGGCGCGCCCACGAGCAGTACTTC	CASSQDRGRAHEQYF
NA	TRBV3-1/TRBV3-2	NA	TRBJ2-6	TGTGCCAGCAAGTTTCGAGACTCTGGGGCCAACGTCCTGACTTTC	CASKFRDSGANVLTF
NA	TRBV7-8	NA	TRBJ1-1	TGTGCCAGCAGCTCCCCGGCGGGGGGGAACACTGAAGCTTTCTTT	CASSSPAGGNTEAFF
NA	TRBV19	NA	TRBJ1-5	TGTGCCAGTAGTATTGTTACAGGGAGAAGCAATCAGCCCCAGCATTTT	CASSIVTGRSNQPQHF
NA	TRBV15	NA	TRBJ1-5	TGTGCCACCAGCAGAGAGATTTATAGCAATCAGCCCCAGCATTTT	CATSREIYSNQPQHF
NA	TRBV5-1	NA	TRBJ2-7	TGCGCCAGCAGCTTGACGAACTCCTACGAGCAGTACTTC	CASSLTNSYEQYF
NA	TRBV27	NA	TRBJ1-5	TGTGCCAGCAGTTCCCTCCTCGGTTGGCAGCCCCAGCATTTT	CASSSLLGWQPQHF
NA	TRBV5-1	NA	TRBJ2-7	TGCGCCAGCAGGGGGACGGGGGCTTACGAGCAGTACTTC	CASRGTGAYEQYF
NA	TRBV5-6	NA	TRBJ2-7	TGTGCCAGCAGCTTTTTTCGGGCAAGCTACGAGCAGTACTTC	CASSFFRASYEQYF
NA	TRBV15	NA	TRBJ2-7	TGTGCCACCAGCAGGGAGGGACACTCCGAGCAGTACTTC	CATSREGHSEQYF
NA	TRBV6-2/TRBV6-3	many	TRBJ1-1	TGTGCCAGCAGCCACGCTGAGAACACTGAAGCTTTCTTT	CASSHAENTEAFF
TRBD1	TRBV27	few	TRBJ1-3	TGTGCCAGCAAAAGAAACGCAGGGCAGGGGGCTTCTGGAAACACCATATATTTT	CASKRNAGQGASGNTIYF
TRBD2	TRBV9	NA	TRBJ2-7	TGTGCCAGCAGCCCGGGACTAGAGGGACCCTACGAGCAGTACTTC	CASSPGLEGPYEQYF
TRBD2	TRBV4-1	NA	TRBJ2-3	TGCGCCAGCAGCCAAGTTAGCGGGGGGAGTAATACGCAGTATTTT	CASSQVSGGSNTQYF
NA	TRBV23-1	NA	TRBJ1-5	TGCGCCAGCAGTCCTGGCAGGGTGAGCAATCAGCCCCAGCATTTT	CASSPGRVSNQPQHF
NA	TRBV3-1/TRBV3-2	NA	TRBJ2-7	TGTGCCAGCAGCCAAGATTTGGGTGCCGAGCAGTACTTC	CASSQDLGAEQYF
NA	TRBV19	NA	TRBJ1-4	TGTGCCAGTAGCTGGGGGGGCCGTGCAACTAATGAAAAACTGTTTTTT	CASSWGGRATNEKLFF
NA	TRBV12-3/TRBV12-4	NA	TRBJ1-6	TGTGCCAGCAGTCTGGACAGAAATTCACCCCTCCACTTT	CASSLDRNSPLHF
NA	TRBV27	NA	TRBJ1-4	TGTGCCAGCAGTCTCCTCGGGGAAACTAATGAAAAACTGTTTTTT	CASSLLGETNEKLFF
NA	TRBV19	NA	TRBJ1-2	TGTGCCAGTAGTACGTTGGAATCAGCAGAAAACTATGGCTACACCTTC	CASSTLESAENYGYTF
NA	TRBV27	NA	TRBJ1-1	TGTGCCAGCAGCTTACAGGCTCCGTACACTGAAGCTTTCTTT	CASSLQAPYTEAFF
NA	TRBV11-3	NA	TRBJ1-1	TGTGCCAGCAGCTTCGGGGGGGTGAACACTGAAGCTTTCTTT	CASSFGGVNTEAFF
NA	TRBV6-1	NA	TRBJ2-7	TGTGCCAGCAGTGACGACGCCTACGAGCAGTACTTC	CASSDDAYEQYF
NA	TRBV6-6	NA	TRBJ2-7	TGTGCCAGCAGTTACCCAAGTCCGGGCGAGCAGTACTTC	CASSYPSPGEQYF
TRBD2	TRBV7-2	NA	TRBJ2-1	TGTGCCAGCAGCCTCAGCGGGGGAGGAACCTACAATGAGCAGTTCTTC	CASSLSGGGTYNEQFF
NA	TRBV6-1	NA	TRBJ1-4	TGTGCCAGCAGTGGCCCGGAACGAGGGCGGCGGGATGAAAAACTGTTTTTT	CASSGPERGRRDEKLFF
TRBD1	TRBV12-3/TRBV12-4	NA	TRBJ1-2	TGTGCCAGCAGTTTAGATGGGACAGGTCCTGACTTC	CASSLDGTGPDF
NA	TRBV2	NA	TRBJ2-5	TGTGCCAGCAGCGCCCTATTCGGGGGGACCCAGTACTTC	CASSALFGGTQYF
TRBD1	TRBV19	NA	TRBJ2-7	TGTGCCAGTAGTTCTTACAGGGGAATCTACGAGCAGTACTTC	CASSSYRGIYEQYF
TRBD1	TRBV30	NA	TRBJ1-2	TGTGCCTGGAGTGTAACAGGGGGTGCTGGCTACACCTTC	CAWSVTGGAGYTF
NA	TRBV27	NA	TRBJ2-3	TGTGCCAGCAGTTTAGTGGCCCTCACAGATACGCAGTATTTT	CASSLVALTDTQYF
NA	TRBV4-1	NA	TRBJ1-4	TGCGCCAGCGGCACCGGGACCCTTGAAAAACTGTTTTTT	CASGTGTLEKLFF
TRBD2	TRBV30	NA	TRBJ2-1	TGTGCCTGGAGTTTTACTAGCGGACCCCAGGATGAGCAGTTCTTC	CAWSFTSGPQDEQFF
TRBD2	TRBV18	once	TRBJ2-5	TGTGCCAGCTCACCACCGAGGCGGGAGGAGACCCAGTACTTC	CASSPPRREETQYF
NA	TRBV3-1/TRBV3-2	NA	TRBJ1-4	TGTGCCAGCAGCCAGCACAGGGTTAGTGAAAAACTGTTTTTT	CASSQHRVSEKLFF
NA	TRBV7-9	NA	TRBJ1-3	TGTGCCAGCAGCTCGGACATTATAAGGCGAAACACCATATATTTT	CASSSDIIRRNTIYF
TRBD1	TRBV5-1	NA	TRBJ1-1	TGCGCCAGCAGCATGGGACAGGGTGGGACTGAAGCTTTCTTT	CASSMGQGGTEAFF
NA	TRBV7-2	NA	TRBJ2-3	TGTGCCAGCAGCTTACTGGCCGGTGTTGCGGGGAATACGCAGTATTTT	CASSLLAGVAGNTQYF
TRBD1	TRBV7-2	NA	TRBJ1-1	TGTGCCAGCAGCTTACGGGGACAGGGTAATTCTGAAGCTTTCTTT	CASSLRGQGNSEAFF
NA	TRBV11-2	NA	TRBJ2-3	TGTGCCAGCAGCTTAGCGTGGTTAGATACGCAGTATTTT	CASSLAWLDTQYF
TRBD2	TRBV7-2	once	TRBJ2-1	TGTGCCAGCAGCTCTGGACTAGCGGGGGGCAATGAGCAGTTCTTC	CASSSGLAGGNEQFF
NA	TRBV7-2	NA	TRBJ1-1	TGTGCCAGCAGCTTAGCTGGGGGGTTGGGCACTGAAGCTTTCTTT	CASSLAGGLGTEAFF
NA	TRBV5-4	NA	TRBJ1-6	TGTGCCAGCAGTTTATCGGATAATTCACCCCTCCACTTT	CASSLSDNSPLHF
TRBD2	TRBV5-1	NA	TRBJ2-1	TGCGCCAGCAGCCCCGGCGGGGAGCGGGGGGCCATTGAGCAGTTCTTC	CASSPGGERGAIEQFF
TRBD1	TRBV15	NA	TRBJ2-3	TGTGCCACCAGCGGCAGGCACAGGGGTCTCACAGATACGCAGTATTTT	CATSGRHRGLTDTQYF
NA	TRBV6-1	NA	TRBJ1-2	TGTGCCAGCAGTGAAGTTAGGGATGGCTACACCTTC	CASSEVRDGYTF
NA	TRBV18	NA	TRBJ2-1	TGTGCCAGCTCACCATTCGACAGGGAGGGTAGTGAGCAGTTCTTC	CASSPFDREGSEQFF
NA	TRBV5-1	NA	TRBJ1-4	TGCGCCAGCAGCCCCTCCCAGGGAAGGGCTGAAAAACTGTTTTTT	CASSPSQGRAEKLFF
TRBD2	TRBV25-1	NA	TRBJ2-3	TGTGCCAGCAGTGAAAGGATATGGCGGGGGGAGGTCGCAGATACGCAGTATTTT	CASSERIWRGEVADTQYF
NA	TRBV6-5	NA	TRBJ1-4	TGTGCCAGCAAGAGGGAGGGGGCAACTAATGAAAAACTGTTTTTT	CASKREGATNEKLFF